What follows are 32 T cell receptor beta chains derived from one specimen sequenced in a study of cytomegalovirus exposure and HLA in healthy donors. The primer mix had 60 Vbeta and 13 Jbeta primers. Sequenced by immunoSEQ multiplex PCR; TCRdb stores in-frame clones only, minus some. The repertoire has some 150,000 clones, roughly 79% of them found once; the top ten carry roughly 1.3%. The specimen sequenced was PBMCs. These TCRs come from a middle-aged woman in good health and CMV-seronegative.

This chain connects TRBV30 to TRBJ1-2, with 7 bases identical to TRBD1. Unmatched junction bases numbered 7, after V lost 4 bases and J lost 8 bases. Germline CDR1 reads GTSNPN; CDR2 reads SVGIG (reference sequence). The CDR3 has 12 amino acids. CDR3 in DNA: TGTGCCTGGAAAGGGACAGCCGTCGGCTACACCTTC. Residues: CAWKGTAVGYTF.

J is TRBJ2-1 and V is TRBV6-1; 11 bases agree with TRBD2. Germline assignment: CDR1 MNHNS and CDR2 SASEGT. Trimming cost V 4 bases and J 0 bases; bases outside gene matches: 5. This CDR3 has 17 amino acids. The CDR3 nucleotides are TGTGCCAGCAGTGCCCGACTAGCGGGGAGCTCCTACAATGAGCAGTTCTTC. Protein sequence: CASSARLAGSSYNEQFF.

This chain links TRBV5-1 with TRBJ1-2; 7 positions agree with TRBD1. Germline V CDR1 and CDR2: SGHRS, YFSETQ. The CDR3 loop spans 12 amino acids. Unmatched junction bases numbered 8, after V lost 8 bases and J lost 7 bases. Here the CDR3 DNA reads TGCGCCAGTACCGACAGGGATAGTGGCTACACCTTC. Its translation: CASTDRDSGYTF.

This chain uses TRBV7-8 with TRBJ1-2; D unclear. The V end was cut by 5 bases, the J end by 0 bases, with 10 bases between. This CDR3 is 14 amino acids long. In germline, CDR1 is SGHVS, CDR2 FQNEAQ. The CDR3 here is CASSPWGANYGYTF. CDR3 nucleotides: TGTGCCAGCAGCCCTTGGGGAGCTAACTATGGCTACACCTTC.

The gene calls are TRBV7-9 and TRBJ1-1; 7 bases match TRBD1. There are 16 residues in the CDR3. Germline trimming cut 5 bases from V and 1 base from J; bases unmatched to any gene: 10. From germline, CDR1 is SEHNR and CDR2 FQNEAQ (reference sequence). The CDR3 loop is CASSPLRDSKNTEAFF. DNA for the CDR3: TGTGCCAGCAGCCCCCTCCGGGACAGCAAGAACACTGAAGCTTTCTTT.

This sequence joins TRBV9 and TRBJ2-3; D is unclear. Deletions cut 3 bases from V and 4 bases from J, with 15 bases between. The CDR3 has 15 amino acids. The germline V gene has CDR1 SGDLS and CDR2 YYNGEE. CDR3 region: CASSALVVAADTQYF. The CDR3 DNA reads TGTGCCAGCAGCGCCCTTGTGGTCGCGGCAGATACGCAGTATTTT.

The gene calls are TRBV28 and TRBJ1-2; tentatively, D is TRBD1 (5 bases). Germline V gene lookup returns CDR1 MDHEN and CDR2 SYDVKM. This CDR3 has 13 amino acids. The germline V and J ends were trimmed by 10 bases and 5 bases, with 17 bases remaining between them. CDR3 sequence reads: CAIPSGGGYGYTF. DNA of the CDR3: TGTGCCATCCCAAGCGGGGGAGGGTATGGCTACACCTTC.

For this clone: In the same sample, other DNA sequences code for this CDR3. The V call is TRBV27, the J call TRBJ1-2; a weak D match, TRBD1 (6 bases). Trimming removed 6 bases at V and 3 bases at J, with 11 bases between. The CDR3 covers 13 residues. CDR1 is MNHEY and CDR2 is SMNVEV in the germline V gene (reference sequence). As DNA, the CDR3 is TGTGCCAGCAGCCGTAACAGGGACTATGGCTACACCTTC. It is translated as CASSRNRDYGYTF.

This chain uses TRBV9 with TRBJ1-4; a possible D gene is TRBD1 (6 bases). V lost 2 bases and J lost 5, with 16 bases in between. This CDR3 spans 16 amino acids. Germline V gene sequence: CDR1 SGDLS, CDR2 YYNGEE. The CDR3 reads CASSVRPGGANEKLFF. DNA of the CDR3: TGTGCCAGCAGCGTTAGGCCCGGGGGGGCCAATGAAAAACTGTTTTTT. The full variable domain, with the rest looked up from reference TRBV9 and TRBJ1-4, is DSGVTQTPKHLITATGQRVTLRCSPRSGDLSVYWYQQSLDQGLQFLIQYYNGEERAKGNILERFSAQQFPDLHSELNLSSLELGDSALYFCASSVRPGGANEKLFFGSGTQLSVL.

The sample holds one count of this clone. J is TRBJ1-1 and V is TRBV27; 7 bases are a match to TRBD1. V lost 0 bases and J lost 0; bases outside the gene matches: 4. Per germline, CDR1 MNHEY and CDR2 SMNVEV (reference sequence). The CDR3 has 16 amino acids. As DNA, the CDR3 is TGTGCCAGCAGTTTATCGACAGGGAGGTTGAACACTGAAGCTTTCTTT. Amino acids: CASSLSTGRLNTEAFF.

Only one count was recorded for this clone. The V gene is TRBV6-1, the J gene TRBJ2-3, with 10 bases lining up with TRBD2. J was trimmed by 7 bases and V by 4 bases; bases with no gene match: 8. There are 15 residues in the CDR3. Per germline, CDR1 MNHNS and CDR2 SASEGT. The CDR3 is CASSVILAGSYTQYF. Written as DNA, the CDR3 is TGTGCCAGCAGTGTAATACTAGCGGGGTCATATACGCAGTATTTT.

This clone was picked up a small number of times. The chain has TRBV30 and TRBJ2-3; D not resolved. With 2 bases removed from V and 14 bases from J, the gap between germline ends came to 23 bases. The CDR3 sequence is 14 residues long. Germline CDR1 reads GTSNPN; CDR2 reads SVGIG (reference sequence). This CDR3 is CAWSSLRYNRWPYF. The CDR3 DNA reads as TGTGCCTGGAGTTCTCTCAGGTATAACCGATGGCCGTATTTT.

V is TRBV6-1 and J is TRBJ2-3, with 10 nucleotides matching TRBD2. CDR3 length equals 15 residues. CDR1 and CDR2 from the germline V gene are MNHNS and SASEGT. V gave up 9 bases and J gave up 0 bases; unmatched junction bases: 6. This CDR3 reads CASLGLATSTDTQYF. CDR3 nucleotides: TGTGCCAGTTTGGGACTAGCGACTAGCACAGATACGCAGTATTTT.

The chain combines TRBV9 with TRBJ1-2, with D possibly TRBD1 on 5 matching bases. Trimming pared 0 bases from V and 7 bases from J, leaving 19 bases between. The germline gives CDR1 SGDLS, CDR2 YYNGEE. This CDR3 has 16 residues. The CDR3 reads CASSVAPGTSGGGYTF. The CDR3 bases are TGTGCCAGCAGCGTAGCCCCGGGGACCTCGGGGGGTGGCTACACCTTC.

A single count supports this clone. The chain has TRBV7-2 and TRBJ2-7; TRBD1 is a possible D gene (6 bases). From germline, CDR1 is SGHTA and CDR2 FQGNSA. This CDR3 spans 14 amino acids. Trimming cost V 1 base and J 7 bases, with 14 bases left between them. The CDR3 is CASSLDFRGGEQYF. The CDR3 DNA is TGTGCCAGCAGCTTAGACTTCAGGGGCGGGGAGCAGTACTTC.

This chain uses TRBV11-2 with TRBJ1-2; D is unclear. The CDR3 runs 13 residues. CDR1 is SGHAT, CDR2 FQNNGV, per germline. V lost 1 base and J lost 4, with 7 bases in between. CDR3 nucleotide sequence: TGTGCCAGCAGCTTAGGGCCTTCCTATGGCTACACCTTC. This codes for CASSLGPSYGYTF.

The chain carries TRBV2 and TRBJ2-3; 12 nucleotides line up with TRBD1. Germline V lookup: CDR1 SNHLY, CDR2 FYNNEI. This CDR3 spans 15 amino acids. Trimming took 5 bases from V and 6 from J; bases not matched to a gene: 6. This CDR3 is CASSPGTGGGDTQYF. DNA for the CDR3: TGTGCCAGCAGTCCGGGGACAGGGGGCGGCGATACGCAGTATTTT.

With respect to this clone: The same CDR3 can be traced to other DNA sequences in this sample. The rearrangement uses TRBV30 and TRBJ1-5; D is undetermined. The CDR3 runs 13 residues. In germline, CDR1 is GTSNPN, CDR2 SVGIG (reference sequence). The germline V and J ends were trimmed by 1 base and 0 bases, with 4 bases remaining between them. This CDR3 is CAWSGSSNQPQHF. Here the CDR3 DNA reads TGTGCCTGGAGTGGCAGTAGCAATCAGCCCCAGCATTTT.

The V call is TRBV6-5, the J call TRBJ2-7; 7 nucleotides line up with TRBD1. Germline V CDR1 and CDR2: MNHEY, SVGAGI. Trimming removed 2 bases from V and 0 bases from J; junction bases left unmatched: 4. The CDR3 length is 15 residues. Written as DNA, the CDR3 is TGTGCCAGCAGTTACAGGGACAGTCGCTCCTACGAGCAGTACTTC. It specifies CASSYRDSRSYEQYF.

The chain couples TRBV6-6 to TRBJ1-4; D not resolved. The germline V gene encodes CDR1 MNHNY and CDR2 SVGAGI (reference sequence). V was trimmed by 3 bases and J by 4 bases, leaving 15 bases between them. The CDR3 has 16 amino acids. CDR3 sequence (DNA): TGTGCCAGCAGTTATCTGGGCAGGCCAATTAATGAAAAACTGTTTTTT. Translation gives CASSYLGRPINEKLFF.

The chain links TRBV10-3 to TRBJ2-1; maybe TRBD1 (7 bases). V was cut by 0 bases and J by 3 bases, with 12 bases left in between. The CDR3 is 16 residues long. Germline CDR1 and CDR2: ENHRY and SYGVKD. The CDR3 region is CAISESKQGGYNEQFF. CDR3 in DNA: TGTGCCATCAGTGAGTCAAAGCAGGGGGGCTACAATGAGCAGTTCTTC.

This clone was counted once. The rearrangement uses TRBV19 and TRBJ2-7; 12 bases are a match to TRBD1. CDR1 LNHDA and CDR2 SQIVND come from the germline V gene (reference sequence). V was pared by 3 bases and J by 5 bases, with 2 bases of the junction left unmatched. This CDR3 has 14 amino acids. In nucleotides, the CDR3 is TGTGCCAGTAGTATTGGGACAGGGGGCAACGAGCAGTACTTC. It codes for CASSIGTGGNEQYF.

This clone appeared once. This rearrangement joins TRBV7-9 to TRBJ2-7; possible D gene TRBD2, 6 bases. The germline gives CDR1 SEHNR, CDR2 FQNEAQ (reference sequence). V was trimmed by 5 bases and J by 6 bases, leaving 11 bases between them. The CDR3 is made up of 12 amino acids. The CDR3 nucleotides read TGTGCCAGCAGCCTGACTAGTAGCGAGCAGTACTTC. It specifies CASSLTSSEQYF. Full variable domain (outside the CDR3, taken from reference TRBV7-9 and TRBJ2-7): DTGVSQNPRHKITKRGQNVTFRCDPISEHNRLYWYRQTLGQGPEFLTYFQNEAQLEKSRLLSDRFSAERPKGSFSTLEIQRTEQGDSAMYLCASSLTSSEQYFGPGTRLTVT.

V usage is TRBV5-8 and J usage is TRBJ1-6; the match to TRBD1 covers 7 bases. There are 15 residues in the CDR3. V dropped 5 bases and J dropped 4; count of bases not matched to a gene: 6. Per the germline V gene, CDR1 is SGHTS and CDR2 is YDEGEE. CDR3: CASSHRTGYNSPLHF. In nucleotides, the CDR3 is TGTGCCAGCAGTCACCGGACAGGATATAATTCACCCCTCCACTTT.

This clone was detected only a few times. V is TRBV4-2 and J is TRBJ1-2; 12 nucleotides agree with TRBD1. This CDR3 has 17 residues. Germline V gene lookup returns CDR1 LGHNA and CDR2 YNFKEQ. Unmatched junction bases numbered 8, after V lost 2 bases and J lost 4 bases. For the CDR3, the DNA is TGTGCCAGCAGCCAAACCGGGACAGGGGGCTTGATCTATGGCTACACCTTC. Translating it yields CASSQTGTGGLIYGYTF.

This clone came up once. The chain uses TRBV7-9 and TRBJ2-7; possible D gene TRBD2, 6 bases. CDR1 is SEHNR, CDR2 FQNEAQ, per germline (reference sequence). The V and J ends lost 0 bases and 2 bases respectively, with 8 bases between them. CDR3 length equals 14 residues. This CDR3 reads CASSLAEGAYEQYF. CDR3 coding DNA: TGTGCCAGCAGCTTAGCGGAGGGCGCCTACGAGCAGTACTTC.

The rearrangement links TRBV2 to TRBJ2-5; D gene uncertain. Trimming pared 5 bases from V and 0 bases from J, leaving 10 bases between. This CDR3 is built from 14 residues. CDR1 is SNHLY, CDR2 FYNNEI, per germline. In nucleotides, the CDR3 is TGTGCCAGCAGTTGGAGAGGTTACCAAGAGACCCAGTACTTC. This encodes CASSWRGYQETQYF. Full variable domain (remainder filled in from reference TRBV2 and TRBJ2-5): EPEVTQTPSHQVTQMGQEVILRCVPISNHLYFYWYRQILGQKVEFLVSFYNNEISEKSEIFDDQFSVERPDGSNFTLKIRSTKLEDSAMYFCASSWRGYQETQYFGPGTRLLVL.

Details on this clone: At one end the junction does not follow the germline gene, possibly because of a read error. The chain carries TRBV4-3 and TRBJ2-7; D is uncertain. CDR3 length equals 13 residues. Germline values: CDR1 LGHNA, CDR2 YSLEER. CDR3 in amino acids: CASSEDVSYEQYF. In nucleotides, the CDR3 is TGCGCCAGCAGCGAAGACGTTTCCTACGAGCAGTACTTC.

This chain connects TRBV6-5 to TRBJ2-5; D might be TRBD1 (5 bases). The DNA end is more similar to TRBJ2-7, so the J call may be wrong. The CDR3 runs to 12 residues. CDR1 is MNHEY and CDR2 is SVGAGI in the germline V gene. The CDR3 DNA reads as TGTGCCAGCAGTCAGCAGGGCTACGAGCAGTACTTC. Its protein product is CASSQQGYEQYF.

V and J are TRBV2 and TRBJ2-5, with D maybe TRBD2 (5 bases). Gene TRBJ2-7 matches the end of the DNA better, so the J call may be wrong. The germline V gene encodes CDR1 SNHLY and CDR2 FYNNEI. The CDR3 consists of 12 residues. Written as DNA, the CDR3 is TGTGCCAGCACCGGGATTTTTTACGAGCAGTACTTC. Translating it yields CASTGIFYEQYF.

The chain has TRBV4-3 and TRBJ2-5, with D perhaps TRBD2 (6 bases). There are 16 residues in the CDR3. V was cut by 1 base and J by 5 bases, with 17 bases left in between. Germline CDR1 reads LGHNA; CDR2 reads YSLEER. The chain's CDR3 is CASSQASLVGRETQYF. CDR3 coding DNA: TGCGCCAGCAGCCAAGCAAGCCTGGTAGGGAGGGAGACCCAGTACTTC.

This clone has more than one count but fewer than ten. The chain joins TRBV7-9 to TRBJ2-2, with 7 positions matching TRBD1. J was trimmed by 3 bases and V by 5 bases; bases with no gene match: 6. Germline CDR1 reads SEHNR; CDR2 reads FQNEAQ (reference sequence). This CDR3 has 15 amino acids. The CDR3, as DNA: TGTGCCAGCAGCCACTGGGACAGTTACACCGGGGAGCTGTTTTTT. Translated, it gives CASSHWDSYTGELFF.